A selection of T cell receptor beta chains follows, all from one sample in a study of OX40 agonist ivuxolimab in advanced cancers. The repertoire was sequenced with immunoSEQ multiplex PCR; TCRdb's copy has only in-frame clones and lacks some. The data contain 100,000 to 130,000 clones, 80% to 95% of them singletons. Sample: CD4+ or CD8+ T cells sorted from blood, taken in a trial of the OX40 agonist ivuxolimab. The receptors derive from an adult with an advanced solid tumor such as melanoma, head and neck, liver or kidney cancer. The CDR3 runs from the conserved cysteine through the conserved F or W. Each record gives: D gene, J gene, V gene, CDR3 length, CDR3 DNA, CDR3 protein. The D gene is left open where the match is weak.

D: NA; J: TRBJ1-1; V: TRBV29-1; length: 10; DNA: TGCAGCGCTAAGGACAGTGAAGCTTTCTTT; CDR3: CSAKDSEAFF
D: TRBD1; J: TRBJ1-1; V: TRBV5-1; length: 16; DNA: TGCGCCAGCAGCTTGGGTCTCTCAGGGGGCGCCACTGAAGCTTTCTTT; CDR3: CASSLGLSGGATEAFF
D: TRBD1; J: TRBJ1-2; V: TRBV5-4; length: 13; DNA: TGTGCCAGCAGCAGTGACAGGGGCTATGGCTACACCTTC; CDR3: CASSSDRGYGYTF
D: NA; J: TRBJ1-2; V: TRBV6-5; length: 13; DNA: TGTGCCAGCAGTTTTTCAGGGGACTATGGCTACACCTTC; CDR3: CASSFSGDYGYTF
D: NA; J: TRBJ1-3; V: TRBV5-1; length: 16; DNA: TGCGCCAGCAGCTTGGGACGGAGACTGGCTGGAAACACCATATATTTT; CDR3: CASSLGRRLAGNTIYF
D: TRBD1; J: TRBJ2-3; V: TRBV9; length: 16; DNA: TGTGCCAGCAGCGTACAGGGACAGTCTAGCACAGATACGCAGTATTTT; CDR3: CASSVQGQSSTDTQYF
D: TRBD1; J: TRBJ1-6; V: TRBV5-1; length: 15; DNA: TGCGCCAGCAGCTCCCGGGACAGCGATAATTCACCCCTCCACTTT; CDR3: CASSSRDSDNSPLHF
D: TRBD2; J: TRBJ2-3; V: TRBV29-1; length: 14; DNA: TGCAGCGGCTCCCCGGGGGGAATTGAGGATACGCAGTATTTT; CDR3: CSGSPGGIEDTQYF
D: NA; J: TRBJ1-2; V: TRBV27; length: 14; DNA: TGTGCCAGCAGTTTAGGGCGGGGTCTTGGGGGCTACACCTTC; CDR3: CASSLGRGLGGYTF
D: NA; J: TRBJ1-1; V: TRBV5-1; length: 14; DNA: TGCGCCAGCAGCTTGGATACAGGATACACTGAAGCTTTCTTT; CDR3: CASSLDTGYTEAFF
D: NA; J: TRBJ1-1; V: TRBV20-1; length: 11; DNA: TGCAGTGCTAGTAGGCAGTCTGAAGCTTTCTTT; CDR3: CSASRQSEAFF
D: NA; J: TRBJ2-7; V: TRBV21-1; length: 16; DNA: TGTGCCAGCAGCAAAGAGAGGGACGTACGCTTCTACGAGCAGTACTTC; CDR3: CASSKERDVRFYEQYF
D: NA; J: TRBJ2-1; V: TRBV6-1; length: 11; DNA: TGTGCCAGCAGTTATTTCTACGAGCAGTTCTTC; CDR3: CASSYFYEQFF
D: NA; J: TRBJ1-1; V: TRBV19; length: 13; DNA: TGTGCCAGCTCCGGTCAATTGGACACTGAAGCTTTCTTT; CDR3: CASSGQLDTEAFF
D: NA; J: TRBJ2-2; V: TRBV9; length: 13; DNA: TGTGCCAGCAGCACTCGGGACGGCGGGGAGCTGTTTTTT; CDR3: CASSTRDGGELFF
D: NA; J: TRBJ1-1; V: TRBV6-1; length: 15; DNA: TGTGCCAGCAGTGAATTGAGAGGTCTGAACACTGAAGCTTTCTTT; CDR3: CASSELRGLNTEAFF
D: NA; J: TRBJ1-3; V: TRBV6-1; length: 16; DNA: TGTGCCAGCAGTGAAGCGCAGGCCGCCGCTGGAAACACCATATATTTT; CDR3: CASSEAQAAAGNTIYF
D: TRBD2; J: TRBJ2-1; V: TRBV19; length: 15; DNA: TGTGCCAGTAGTTCGACTAGCGGGAGGGTTGATGAGCAGTTCTTC; CDR3: CASSSTSGRVDEQFF
D: NA; J: TRBJ2-5; V: TRBV7-6; length: 14; DNA: TGTGCCAGCAGCCCCACTCGGAGCGAAGAGACCCAGTACTTC; CDR3: CASSPTRSEETQYF
D: NA; J: TRBJ2-3; V: TRBV6-6; length: 13; DNA: TGTGCCAGCAGTTACCCCCCCACAGATACGCAGTATTTT; CDR3: CASSYPPTDTQYF
D: NA; J: TRBJ2-7; V: TRBV2; length: 13; DNA: TGTGCCAGCAGTGGCGGTCGCTCCTACGAGCAGTACTTC; CDR3: CASSGGRSYEQYF
D: NA; J: TRBJ1-1; V: TRBV19; length: 15; DNA: TGTGCCAGTAGCTACGGTGCAGGGAGATTTACTGAAGCTTTCTTT; CDR3: CASSYGAGRFTEAFF
D: NA; J: TRBJ1-3; V: TRBV5-1; length: 15; DNA: TGCGCCAGCAGCTGGGACATCCCCTCTGGAAACACCATATATTTT; CDR3: CASSWDIPSGNTIYF
D: NA; J: TRBJ2-3; V: TRBV6-1; length: 13; DNA: TGTGCCAGCAGCCAGCCCGAAACAGATACGCAGTATTTT; CDR3: CASSQPETDTQYF
D: TRBD1; J: TRBJ1-2; V: TRBV10-2; length: 14; DNA: TGCGCCAGCACTCGACAGGGTGGTGACTATGGCTACACCTTC; CDR3: CASTRQGGDYGYTF
D: TRBD1; J: TRBJ1-1; V: TRBV9; length: 12; DNA: TGTGCCAGCAGCGTAGGGGACAGTGAAGCTTTCTTT; CDR3: CASSVGDSEAFF
D: NA; J: TRBJ2-7; V: TRBV4-2; length: 16; DNA: TGTGCCAGCAGCCAAGATATGGCGGGACCAATCTACGAGCAGTACTTC; CDR3: CASSQDMAGPIYEQYF
D: NA; J: TRBJ1-2; V: TRBV14; length: 16; DNA: TGTGCCACCCCCTTTTTGATTTCGGAGGTGGAAGATGGCTACACCTTC; CDR3: CATPFLISEVEDGYTF
D: TRBD2; J: TRBJ2-3; V: TRBV12-5; length: 16; DNA: TGTGCTAGTCGCCAGCGGGAGGGCCTAAGCACAGATACGCAGTATTTT; CDR3: CASRQREGLSTDTQYF
D: TRBD2; J: TRBJ2-7; V: TRBV19; length: 14; DNA: TGTGCCAGTAGTATAGCGGGAGGCTCCTACGAGCAGTACTTC; CDR3: CASSIAGGSYEQYF
D: TRBD1; J: TRBJ1-1; V: TRBV30; length: 13; DNA: TGTGCCTGGGGGGACAGGTTGAACACTGAAGCTTTCTTT; CDR3: CAWGDRLNTEAFF
D: NA; J: TRBJ2-7; V: TRBV6-6; length: 14; DNA: TGTGCCAGCAGTCCCCTGGGGCAGGGGTACGAGCAGTACTTC; CDR3: CASSPLGQGYEQYF
D: NA; J: TRBJ2-5; V: TRBV15; length: 13; DNA: TGTGCCATTTCGGACAGATTCCAAGAGACCCAGTACTTC; CDR3: CAISDRFQETQYF